This T cell receptor beta chain was sequenced for a study of siplizumab effects on memory and regulatory T cells. Regarding this clone: Its specificity is unknown.

Study-wide findings and caveats: Naive T cells, seemingly more diverse than memory cells, seemed major alloresponse contributors.

Sequenced by immunoSEQ multiplex PCR; TCRdb stores in-frame clones only, minus some. The sample contains tens of thousands of clones, about nine tenths of which appear only once. The sequence was collected from a human donor in good health. The specimen was Tregs sorted from blood.

CDR3 nucleotide sequence: TGTGCCAGCAGTCAGGGCTATGGCTACACCTTC. Translating it yields CASSQGYGYTF. The chain carries TRBV6-6 and TRBJ1-2, with D perhaps matching TRBD1 (5 bases). The CDR3 has 11 residues. Germline V gives CDR1 MNHNY, CDR2 SVGAGI (reference sequence). Trimming left V 5 bases short and J 4 bases short, with 5 bases between.